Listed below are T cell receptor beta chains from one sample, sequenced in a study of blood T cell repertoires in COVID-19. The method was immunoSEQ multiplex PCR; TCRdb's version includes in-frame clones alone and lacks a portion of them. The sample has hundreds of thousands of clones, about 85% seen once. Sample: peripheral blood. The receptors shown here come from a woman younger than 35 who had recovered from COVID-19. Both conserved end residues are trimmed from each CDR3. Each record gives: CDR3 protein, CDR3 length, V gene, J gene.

cdr3_aa: ASSFTGVLPQETQY
cdr3_length: 14
v_call: TRBV6-5
j_call: TRBJ2-5

cdr3_aa: ASSRGNYGYT
cdr3_length: 10
v_call: TRBV19
j_call: TRBJ1-2

cdr3_aa: ASSYRGGTLRTEAF
cdr3_length: 14
v_call: TRBV6-2/TRBV6-3
j_call: TRBJ1-1

cdr3_aa: ATSHNTGELF
cdr3_length: 10
v_call: TRBV15
j_call: TRBJ2-2

cdr3_aa: SVPFSTDTQY
cdr3_length: 10
v_call: TRBV29-1
j_call: TRBJ2-3

cdr3_aa: ASSLDRGNYGYT
cdr3_length: 12
v_call: TRBV7-2
j_call: TRBJ1-2

cdr3_aa: AISRGGTEAF
cdr3_length: 10
v_call: TRBV10-3
j_call: TRBJ1-1

cdr3_aa: ASSNPTGDGYT
cdr3_length: 11
v_call: TRBV12-3/TRBV12-4
j_call: TRBJ1-2

cdr3_aa: SVAGTPNYGYT
cdr3_length: 11
v_call: TRBV29-1
j_call: TRBJ1-2

cdr3_aa: AISEASLAGLTYEQY
cdr3_length: 15
v_call: TRBV10-3
j_call: TRBJ2-7

cdr3_aa: ASSVGVWGQGETQY
cdr3_length: 14
v_call: TRBV19
j_call: TRBJ2-5

cdr3_aa: ASSFSAGGYGYT
cdr3_length: 12
v_call: TRBV7-2
j_call: TRBJ1-2

cdr3_aa: ASSWTGTYEQY
cdr3_length: 11
v_call: TRBV7-9
j_call: TRBJ2-7

cdr3_aa: ASSSAGTTYNEQF
cdr3_length: 13
v_call: TRBV13
j_call: TRBJ2-1

cdr3_aa: ASSVYRLAGTYNEQF
cdr3_length: 15
v_call: TRBV9
j_call: TRBJ2-1

cdr3_aa: ASSETGSVSGANVLT
cdr3_length: 15
v_call: TRBV25-1
j_call: TRBJ2-6

cdr3_aa: ASSVAGSGYEQY
cdr3_length: 12
v_call: TRBV9
j_call: TRBJ2-7

cdr3_aa: ASSMLASNTGELF
cdr3_length: 13
v_call: TRBV19
j_call: TRBJ2-2

cdr3_aa: ASSVGGWDRDVADTQY
cdr3_length: 16
v_call: TRBV9
j_call: TRBJ2-3

cdr3_aa: ASSVGEPYHTPSSYEQY
cdr3_length: 17
v_call: TRBV9
j_call: TRBJ2-7

cdr3_aa: ASSLLTDYNQPQH
cdr3_length: 13
v_call: TRBV5-6
j_call: TRBJ1-5

cdr3_aa: ASSIGVHENSRPQH
cdr3_length: 14
v_call: TRBV19
j_call: TRBJ1-5

cdr3_aa: ASSFRGESSYEQY
cdr3_length: 13
v_call: TRBV9
j_call: TRBJ2-7

cdr3_aa: SVEDIGGGNEKLF
cdr3_length: 13
v_call: TRBV29-1
j_call: TRBJ1-4

cdr3_aa: ASSDDRENTGELF
cdr3_length: 13
v_call: TRBV9
j_call: TRBJ2-2

cdr3_aa: ASSLLPSGSWVGELF
cdr3_length: 15
v_call: TRBV7-3
j_call: TRBJ2-2

cdr3_aa: ASSSQGTPAYNEQF
cdr3_length: 14
v_call: TRBV11-2
j_call: TRBJ2-1

cdr3_aa: ASSQDLPGLAGYNEQF
cdr3_length: 16
v_call: TRBV4-1
j_call: TRBJ2-1

cdr3_aa: ASSQDGTSGRELF
cdr3_length: 13
v_call: TRBV3-1/TRBV3-2
j_call: TRBJ2-2

cdr3_aa: ASSITSATYEQY
cdr3_length: 12
v_call: TRBV9
j_call: TRBJ2-7

cdr3_aa: ATIPWEREFSDTQY
cdr3_length: 14
v_call: TRBV15
j_call: TRBJ2-3

cdr3_aa: ASSTLDSYTEAF
cdr3_length: 12
v_call: TRBV27
j_call: TRBJ1-1

cdr3_aa: ASSHVRSGRLYEQY
cdr3_length: 14
v_call: TRBV5-5
j_call: TRBJ2-7

cdr3_aa: AWSRGAFATNEKLF
cdr3_length: 14
v_call: TRBV30
j_call: TRBJ1-4

cdr3_aa: ASSPAEGQETQY
cdr3_length: 12
v_call: TRBV18
j_call: TRBJ2-5

cdr3_aa: ASIPFLFTDTQY
cdr3_length: 12
v_call: TRBV19
j_call: TRBJ2-3

cdr3_aa: ASSLTGQKNTEAF
cdr3_length: 13
v_call: TRBV19
j_call: TRBJ1-1

cdr3_aa: ATSREVTIAKNIQY
cdr3_length: 14
v_call: TRBV15
j_call: TRBJ2-4

cdr3_aa: ASSQRGLAEFQETQY
cdr3_length: 15
v_call: TRBV4-3
j_call: TRBJ2-5

cdr3_aa: ASGFGREHEQY
cdr3_length: 11
v_call: TRBV12-5
j_call: TRBJ2-7

cdr3_aa: AISDPSWTGLTEAF
cdr3_length: 14
v_call: TRBV10-3
j_call: TRBJ1-1

cdr3_aa: ASSLTGNYGYT
cdr3_length: 11
v_call: TRBV28
j_call: TRBJ1-2

cdr3_aa: ASSQDDRDRGLNEQF
cdr3_length: 15
v_call: TRBV4-2
j_call: TRBJ2-1

cdr3_aa: ASSQDRTGNEQY
cdr3_length: 12
v_call: TRBV4-3
j_call: TRBJ2-7

cdr3_aa: ASSEPRRGSEAF
cdr3_length: 12
v_call: TRBV2
j_call: TRBJ1-1

cdr3_aa: SVEGLAEPPGYNEQF
cdr3_length: 15
v_call: TRBV29-1
j_call: TRBJ2-1

cdr3_aa: ASSLTGSLYEQY
cdr3_length: 12
v_call: TRBV5-5
j_call: TRBJ2-7

cdr3_aa: ASSVAGEFNEKLF
cdr3_length: 13
v_call: TRBV9
j_call: TRBJ1-4

cdr3_aa: ASSTGLDTEAF
cdr3_length: 11
v_call: TRBV19
j_call: TRBJ1-1

cdr3_aa: ASSKIQGTRPYEQY
cdr3_length: 14
v_call: TRBV19
j_call: TRBJ2-7

cdr3_aa: ASSGRGPYEQY
cdr3_length: 11
v_call: TRBV6-6
j_call: TRBJ2-7

cdr3_aa: ASSDADRVDTEAF
cdr3_length: 13
v_call: TRBV6-1
j_call: TRBJ1-1

cdr3_aa: ASTPGTSGNEQY
cdr3_length: 12
v_call: TRBV7-9
j_call: TRBJ2-7